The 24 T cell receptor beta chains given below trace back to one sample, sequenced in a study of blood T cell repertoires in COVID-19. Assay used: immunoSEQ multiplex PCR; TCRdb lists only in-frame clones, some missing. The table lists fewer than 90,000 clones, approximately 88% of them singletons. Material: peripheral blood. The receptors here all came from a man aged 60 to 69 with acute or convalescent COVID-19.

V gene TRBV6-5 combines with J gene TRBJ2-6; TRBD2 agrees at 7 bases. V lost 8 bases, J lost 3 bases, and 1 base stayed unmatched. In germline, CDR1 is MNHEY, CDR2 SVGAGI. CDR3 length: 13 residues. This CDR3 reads CASCGSGANVLTF. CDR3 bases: TGTGCCAGCTGCGGGAGTGGGGCCAACGTCCTGACTTTC.

The CDR3 sequence is CASSFQRGTQYF. In nucleotides, the CDR3 is TGTGCCAGCAGCTTCCAGCGTGGGACCCAGTACTTC. The rearrangement links TRBV5-6 to TRBJ2-5; D is unclear. Germline loops: CDR1 SGHDT, CDR2 YYEEEE. V lost 2 bases and J 7 bases, leaving 9 bases between the germline ends. The CDR3 is 12 residues long.

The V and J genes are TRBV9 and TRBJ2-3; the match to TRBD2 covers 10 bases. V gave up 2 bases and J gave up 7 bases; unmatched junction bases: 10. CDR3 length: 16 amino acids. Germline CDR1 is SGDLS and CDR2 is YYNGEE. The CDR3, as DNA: TGTGCCAGCAGCGTGCTACTAGCGGGGTTCTCAAATACGCAGTATTTT. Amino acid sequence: CASSVLLAGFSNTQYF.

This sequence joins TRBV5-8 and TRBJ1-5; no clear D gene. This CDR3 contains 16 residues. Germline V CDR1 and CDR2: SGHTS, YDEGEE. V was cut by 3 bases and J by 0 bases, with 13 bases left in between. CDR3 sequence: CASSSRVEGSNQPQHF. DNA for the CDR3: TGTGCCAGCAGCTCGCGGGTGGAAGGTAGCAATCAGCCCCAGCATTTT.

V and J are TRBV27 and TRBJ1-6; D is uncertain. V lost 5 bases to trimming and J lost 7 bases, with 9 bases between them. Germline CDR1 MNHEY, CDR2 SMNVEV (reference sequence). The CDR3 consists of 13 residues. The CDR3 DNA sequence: TGTGCCAGCAGTCCAATTTCCAATTCACCCCTCCACTTT. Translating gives CASSPISNSPLHF.

CDR3 bases: TGCGCCAGCAGCTTGGACCCTACCACCGGGGAGCTGTTTTTT. It yields the protein CASSLDPTTGELFF. The chain is built from TRBV5-1 and TRBJ2-2; D uncertain. There are 14 residues in the CDR3. The ends were cut back, 0 bases at V and 4 bases at J, with 7 bases in the middle. The germline gives CDR1 SGHRS, CDR2 YFSETQ.

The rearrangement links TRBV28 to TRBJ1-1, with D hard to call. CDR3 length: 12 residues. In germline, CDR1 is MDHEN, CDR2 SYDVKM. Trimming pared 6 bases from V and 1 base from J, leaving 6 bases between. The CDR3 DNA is TGTGCCAGCAGAGGCGGGAACACTGAAGCTTTCTTT. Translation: CASRGGNTEAFF.

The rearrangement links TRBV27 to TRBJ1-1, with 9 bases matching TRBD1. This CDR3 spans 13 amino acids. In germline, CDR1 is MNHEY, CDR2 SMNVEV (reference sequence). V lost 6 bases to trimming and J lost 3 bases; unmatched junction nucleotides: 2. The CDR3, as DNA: TGTGCCAGCAGGGGGACAGGGTACACTGAAGCTTTCTTT. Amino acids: CASRGTGYTEAFF.

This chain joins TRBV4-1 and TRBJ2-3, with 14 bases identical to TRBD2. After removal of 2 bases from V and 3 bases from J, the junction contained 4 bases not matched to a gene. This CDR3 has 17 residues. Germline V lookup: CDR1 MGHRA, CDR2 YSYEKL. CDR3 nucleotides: TGCGCCAGCAGCCAATCGACTAGCGGGGGGGTAACAGATACGCAGTATTTT. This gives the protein CASSQSTSGGVTDTQYF.

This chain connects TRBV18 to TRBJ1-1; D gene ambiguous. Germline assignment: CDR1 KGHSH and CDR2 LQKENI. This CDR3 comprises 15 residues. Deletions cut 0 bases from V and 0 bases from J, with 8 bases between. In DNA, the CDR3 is TGTGCCAGCTCACCACCAGCCGTCCTGAACACTGAAGCTTTCTTT. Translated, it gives CASSPPAVLNTEAFF.

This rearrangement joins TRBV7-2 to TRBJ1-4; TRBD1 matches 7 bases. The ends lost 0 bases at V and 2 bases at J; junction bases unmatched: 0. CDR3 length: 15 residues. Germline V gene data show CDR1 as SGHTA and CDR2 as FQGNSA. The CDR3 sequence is CASSLAGGTNEKLFF. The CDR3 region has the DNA TGTGCCAGCAGCTTAGCAGGGGGCACTAATGAAAAACTGTTTTTT.

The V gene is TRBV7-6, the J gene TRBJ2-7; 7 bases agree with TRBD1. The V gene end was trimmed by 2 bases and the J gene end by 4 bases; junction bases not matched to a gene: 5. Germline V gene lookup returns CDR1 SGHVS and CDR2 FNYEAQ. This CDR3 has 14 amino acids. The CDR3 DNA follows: TGTGCCAGCAGCTTAAGGGGGCTTGGTTACGAGCAGTACTTC. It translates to CASSLRGLGYEQYF.

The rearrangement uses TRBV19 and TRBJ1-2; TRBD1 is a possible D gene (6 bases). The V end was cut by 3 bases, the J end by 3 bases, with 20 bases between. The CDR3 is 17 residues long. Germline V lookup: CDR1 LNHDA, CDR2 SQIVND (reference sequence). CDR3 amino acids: CASSIGDDRMDYYGYTF. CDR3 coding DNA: TGTGCCAGTAGTATTGGGGACGACAGGATGGACTACTATGGCTACACCTTC.

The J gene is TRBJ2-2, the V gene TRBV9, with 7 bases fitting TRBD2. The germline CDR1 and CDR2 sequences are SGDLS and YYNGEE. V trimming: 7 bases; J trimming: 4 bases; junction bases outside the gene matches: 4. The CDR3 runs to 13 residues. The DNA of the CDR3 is TGTGCCAGCGCCGGGGGGTCCACCGGGGAGCTGTTTTTT. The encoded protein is CASAGGSTGELFF.

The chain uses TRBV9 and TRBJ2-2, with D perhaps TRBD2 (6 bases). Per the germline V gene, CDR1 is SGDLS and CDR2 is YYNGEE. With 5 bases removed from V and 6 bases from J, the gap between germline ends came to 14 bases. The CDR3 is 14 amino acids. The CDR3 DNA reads TGTGCCAGCAGGCAGACTAGTGGCCCCGGGGAGCTGTTTTTT. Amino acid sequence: CASRQTSGPGELFF.

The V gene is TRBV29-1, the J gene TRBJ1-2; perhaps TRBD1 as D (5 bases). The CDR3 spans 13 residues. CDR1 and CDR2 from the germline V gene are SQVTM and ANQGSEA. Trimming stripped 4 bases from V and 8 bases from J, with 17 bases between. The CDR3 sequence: CSVGETAPWGYTF. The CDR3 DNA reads TGCAGCGTTGGAGAGACAGCCCCTTGGGGCTACACCTTC.

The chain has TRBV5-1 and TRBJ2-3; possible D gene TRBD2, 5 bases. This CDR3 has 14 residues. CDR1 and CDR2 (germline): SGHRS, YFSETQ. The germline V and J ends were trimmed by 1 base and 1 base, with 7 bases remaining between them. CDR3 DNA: TGCGCCAGCAGCTTGCGGGGAGGCACAGATACGCAGTATTTT. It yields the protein CASSLRGGTDTQYF.

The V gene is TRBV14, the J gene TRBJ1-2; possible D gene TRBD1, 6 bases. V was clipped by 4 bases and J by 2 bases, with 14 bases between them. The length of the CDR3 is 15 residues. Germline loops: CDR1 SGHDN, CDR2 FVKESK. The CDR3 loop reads CASSPTDRLNYGYTF. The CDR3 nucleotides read TGTGCCAGCAGCCCGACCGACAGGTTGAACTATGGCTACACCTTC.

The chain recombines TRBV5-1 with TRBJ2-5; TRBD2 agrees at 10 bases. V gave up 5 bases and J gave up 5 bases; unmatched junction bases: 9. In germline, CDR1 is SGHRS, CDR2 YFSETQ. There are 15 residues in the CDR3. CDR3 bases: TGCGCCAGCAGGTGGAGCGGGGGGGCCGAGGAGACCCAGTACTTC. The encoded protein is CASRWSGGAEETQYF.

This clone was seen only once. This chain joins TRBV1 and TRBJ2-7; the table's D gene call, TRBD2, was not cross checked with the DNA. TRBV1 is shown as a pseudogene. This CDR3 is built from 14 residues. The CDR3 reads CTSSGTSGNYEQYF. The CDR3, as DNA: TGCACCAGCAGCGGGACTAGCGGGAACTACGAGCAGTACTTC.

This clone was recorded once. DNA of the CDR3: TGTGCCAGCAGTGAATTGCGGGGTGCAGATACGCAGTATTTT. This gives the protein CASSELRGADTQYF. The chain carries TRBV6-1 and TRBJ2-3, with D maybe TRBD2 (6 bases). This CDR3 comprises 14 residues. Trimming took 2 bases from V and 4 from J, leaving 10 bases between them. The germline V gene encodes CDR1 MNHNS and CDR2 SASEGT.

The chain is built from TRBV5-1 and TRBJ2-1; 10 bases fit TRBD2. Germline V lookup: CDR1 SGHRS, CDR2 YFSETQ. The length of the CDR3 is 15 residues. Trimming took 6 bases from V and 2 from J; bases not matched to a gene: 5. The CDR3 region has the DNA TGCGCCAGCAAAGTAGCGGGGGGCCCCTACAATGAGCAGTTCTTC. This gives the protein CASKVAGGPYNEQFF. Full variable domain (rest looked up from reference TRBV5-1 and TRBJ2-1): KAGVTQTPRYLIKTRGQQVTLSCSPISGHRSVSWYQQTPGQGLQFLFEYFSETQRNKGNFPGRFSGRQFSNSRSEMNVSTLELGDSALYLCASKVAGGPYNEQFFGPGTRLTVL.

CDR3 loop: CASSLKGGTGSYEQFF. The CDR3 region has the DNA TGTGCCAGCAGCTTAAAAGGAGGGACAGGGAGCTATGAGCAGTTCTTC. The V and J genes are TRBV7-3 and TRBJ2-1; 9 nucleotides line up with TRBD1. Germline V CDR1 and CDR2: SGHTA, FQGTGA. The CDR3 length is 16 residues. V dropped 1 base and J dropped 8; count of bases not matched to a gene: 9.

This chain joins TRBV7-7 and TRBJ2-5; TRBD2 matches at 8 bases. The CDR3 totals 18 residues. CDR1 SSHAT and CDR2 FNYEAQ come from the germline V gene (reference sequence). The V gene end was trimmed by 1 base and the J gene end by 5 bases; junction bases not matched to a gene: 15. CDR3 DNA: TGTGCCAGCAGCTTAGGACGGTTGGTGGCGCGGGGGGCTGAGACCCAGTACTTC. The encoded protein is CASSLGRLVARGAETQYF.